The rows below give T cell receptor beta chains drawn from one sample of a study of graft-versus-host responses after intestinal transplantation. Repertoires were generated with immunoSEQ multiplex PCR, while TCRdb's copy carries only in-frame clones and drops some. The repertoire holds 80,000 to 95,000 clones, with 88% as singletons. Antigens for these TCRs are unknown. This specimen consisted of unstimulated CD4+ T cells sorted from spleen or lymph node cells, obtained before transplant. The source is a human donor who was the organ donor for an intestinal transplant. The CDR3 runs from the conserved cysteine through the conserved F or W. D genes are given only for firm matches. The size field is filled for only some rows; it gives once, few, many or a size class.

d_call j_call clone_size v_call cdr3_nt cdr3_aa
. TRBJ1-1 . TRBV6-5 TGTGCCAGCCTCACGGTCACTGAAGCTTTCTTT CASLTVTEAFF
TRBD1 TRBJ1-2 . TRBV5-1 TGCGCCAGCAGCGCAACAGGGGACTATGGCTACACCTTC CASSATGDYGYTF
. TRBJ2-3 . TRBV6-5 TGTGCCAGCAGTTACTCGCCCACTAGGAACACAGATACGCAGTATTTT CASSYSPTRNTDTQYF
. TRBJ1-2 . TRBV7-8 TGTGCCAGCAGCTTAGCGGGAGGGTCTGGCTACACCTTC CASSLAGGSGYTF
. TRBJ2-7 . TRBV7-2 TGTGCCAGCAGCGTTGGAGGGACTGACTACGAGCAGTACTTC CASSVGGTDYEQYF
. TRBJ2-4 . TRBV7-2 TGTGCCAGCAGCCCGTCGTCCCCCCTAGCCAAAAACATTCAGTACTTC CASSPSSPLAKNIQYF
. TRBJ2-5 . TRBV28 TGTGCCAGCACGACCCAGGGGTCCGGAGAGACCCAGTACTTC CASTTQGSGETQYF
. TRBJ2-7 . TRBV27 TGTGCCAGCAGTCCGATACTCTCGACAGGAAAGATCTACGAGCAGTACTTC CASSPILSTGKIYEQYF
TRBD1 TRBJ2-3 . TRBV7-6 TGTGCCAGCAGCGGCCTAGACAGGGATTCAGATACGCAGTATTTT CASSGLDRDSDTQYF
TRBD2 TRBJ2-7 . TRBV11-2 TGTGCCAGCAGCTCAGCCCCACTAGCGAGCAACGAGCAGTACTTC CASSSAPLASNEQYF
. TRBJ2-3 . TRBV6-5 TGTGCCAGCAGTTACCAGGGCTCGCATACGCAGTATTTT CASSYQGSHTQYF
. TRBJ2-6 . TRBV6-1 TGTGCCAGCAGTGAATGGGGGCGGGCCGGGGCCAACGTCCTGACTTTC CASSEWGRAGANVLTF
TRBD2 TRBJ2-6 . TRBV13 TGTGCCAGCAGCTTCATGCTAGCGGGAGGGGGTGGGGCCAACGTCCTGACTTTC CASSFMLAGGGGANVLTF
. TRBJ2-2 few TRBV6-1 TGTGCCAGCACCGAAATCGGACAGCACGGGGAGCTGTTTTTT CASTEIGQHGELFF
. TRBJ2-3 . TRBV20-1 TGCAGTGCTACCGTCGGAGATACGCAGTATTTT CSATVGDTQYF
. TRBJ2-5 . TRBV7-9 TGTGCCAGCAGCTTATGGCTGATGCGGGTAGAGACCCAGTACTTC CASSLWLMRVETQYF
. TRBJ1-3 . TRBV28 TGTGCCAGCAGTCCCCCCTTTAGCGGCTCTGGAAACACCATATATTTT CASSPPFSGSGNTIYF
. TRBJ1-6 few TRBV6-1 TGTGCCAGCAGTGATCTGGCAGGGCCCAAGGGCTTT CASSDLAGPKGF
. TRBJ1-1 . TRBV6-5 TGTGCCAGTAGGCGGAGGAGGACTGAAGCTTTCTTT CASRRRRTEAFF
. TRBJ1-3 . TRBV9 TGTGCCAGCAGCGTGGGGGCCTCTGGAAACACCATATATTTT CASSVGASGNTIYF
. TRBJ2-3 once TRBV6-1 TGTGCCAGCAGTGAAAGTACAGGAGGGGGCCGCACAGATACGCAGTATTTT CASSESTGGGRTDTQYF
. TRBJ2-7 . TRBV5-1 TGCGCCAGCAGCTTGAGTGGGAGCTACTCCTACGAGCAGTACTTC CASSLSGSYSYEQYF
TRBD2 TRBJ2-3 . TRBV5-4 TGTGCCAGCAGCGAAAGCGGGGGGATAAGCACAGATACGCAGTATTTT CASSESGGISTDTQYF
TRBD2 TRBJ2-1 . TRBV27 TGTGCCAGCAGGCGGGGGGAATGGAGAAATGAGCAGTTCTTC CASRRGEWRNEQFF
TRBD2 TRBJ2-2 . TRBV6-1 TGTGCCATTGGGAGGGGCTGGGAGGACACCGGGGAGCTGTTTTTT CAIGRGWEDTGELFF
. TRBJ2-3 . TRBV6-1 TGTGCCAGCAGTGAGAAGTTGGAGGGCACAGATACGCAGTATTTT CASSEKLEGTDTQYF
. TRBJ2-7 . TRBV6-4 TGTGCCAGCAGCGGTGTCTACGAGCAGTACTTC CASSGVYEQYF
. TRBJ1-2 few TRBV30 TGTGCCTGGAGTGTCGGCCAGGGGAACTATGGCTACACCTTC CAWSVGQGNYGYTF
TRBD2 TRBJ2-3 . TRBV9 TGTGCCAGCAGCGTAGCTGGGAGGCTAGCGGGGGGGTTAGATACGCAGTATTTT CASSVAGRLAGGLDTQYF
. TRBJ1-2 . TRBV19 TGTGCCAGTAGGGCACCTAGGGAGTTGGACTATGGCTACACCTTC CASRAPRELDYGYTF
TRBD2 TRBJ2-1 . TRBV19 TGTGCCAGTAGTATAGGATGGCTAGCGGGAGCCCACAATGAGCAGTTCTTC CASSIGWLAGAHNEQFF
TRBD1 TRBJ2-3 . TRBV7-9 TGTGCCAGCAGCCGGGACAGGGCTGCAGATACGCAGTATTTT CASSRDRAADTQYF
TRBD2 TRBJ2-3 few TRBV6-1 TGTGCCAGCAGTGACCCTACGGGGGGGGCGAGAGATACGCAGTATTTT CASSDPTGGARDTQYF
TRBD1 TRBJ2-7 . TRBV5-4 TGTGCCAGCAGCAACCTCGGACAGGAGAACTACGAGCAGTACTTC CASSNLGQENYEQYF
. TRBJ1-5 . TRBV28 TGTGCCAGCAGTTTAGGCCTGCCGAAGCCCCAGCATTTT CASSLGLPKPQHF
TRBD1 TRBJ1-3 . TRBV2 TGTGCCAGCAGGTTCAGGGGGCCTGGAAACACCATATATTTT CASRFRGPGNTIYF
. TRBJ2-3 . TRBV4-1 TGCGCCAGCAGCCAAGGGGGACTGTCGACAGATACGCAGTATTTT CASSQGGLSTDTQYF
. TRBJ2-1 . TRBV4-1 TGCGCCAGCAGCCAAGACTGGGGACACGGAAATGAGCAGTTCTTC CASSQDWGHGNEQFF
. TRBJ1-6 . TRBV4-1 TGCGCCAGCAGCCAAGGAAGGGCTAGGGGATATAATTCACCCCTCCACTTT CASSQGRARGYNSPLHF
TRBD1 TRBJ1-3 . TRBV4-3 TGCGCCAGCAGCCAAGATAGGACAGGGACAATGGTAAACACCATATATTTT CASSQDRTGTMVNTIYF
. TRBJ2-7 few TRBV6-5 TGTGCCAGCAGTGGCTCAGGGGAGCAGTACTTC CASSGSGEQYF
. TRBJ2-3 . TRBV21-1 TGTGCCAGCAGCAAAGGAGGACAGGGAACAGATACGCAGTATTTT CASSKGGQGTDTQYF
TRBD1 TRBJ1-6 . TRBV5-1 TGCGCCAGCAGCCCCACTGGGACAGGGGGCTTTAGCTCCTATAATTCACCCCTCCACTTT CASSPTGTGGFSSYNSPLHF
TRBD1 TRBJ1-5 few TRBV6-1 TGTGCCAGCAGGGACAGGTCTAATCAGCCCCAGCATTTT CASRDRSNQPQHF
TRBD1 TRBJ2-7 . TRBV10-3 TGTGCCATCAGTGAGTCGGCAGGGGGAAGGTACGAGCAGTACTTC CAISESAGGRYEQYF
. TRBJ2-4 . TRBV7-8 TGTGCCAGCAGCTTAGCCAGGGTAGCCAAAAACATTCAGTACTTC CASSLARVAKNIQYF
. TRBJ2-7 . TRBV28 TGTGCCAGCAGTTTGCGGATTTTCTACGAGCAGTACTTC CASSLRIFYEQYF
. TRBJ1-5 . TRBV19 TGTGCCAGTAGTATTTCACAGGGATATCAGCCCCAGCATTTT CASSISQGYQPQHF
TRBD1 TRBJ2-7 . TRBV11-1 TGTGCCAGCAGCCTAAGTGGTCGACAGGGGAGCTACGAGCAGTACTTC CASSLSGRQGSYEQYF